The rows below give T cell receptor beta chains drawn from one sample of a study of Graves' ophthalmopathy and Graves' hyperthyroidism. TCRdb passed the multiplex PCR reads through MiXCR, listing each CDR3 protein once. Of nearly 400,000 distinct CDR3 sequences detected, around 20% appear once; the ten largest clones hold around 1.5%. Sequenced: peripheral blood. These receptors were taken from a woman aged 18-29 years with Graves' ophthalmopathy. CDR3s include the opening cysteine and the closing phenylalanine or tryptophan. The D gene is left open where the match is weak.

V gene	D gene	CDR3 protein
TRBV11-1	TRBD1	CASSSTSTGTNTGELFF
TRBV6-2/TRBV6-3	TRBD1	CASSFSGGWGKNIQYF
TRBV6-1	.	CASSDRTSRGNTIYF
TRBV6-5	.	CASSYSTGGRPQHF
TRBV28	TRBD1	CASSPGQGNETQYF
TRBV13	.	CASTPWGEGVYEQYF
TRBV6-1	.	CASTQSETQYF
TRBV19	TRBD2	CASSMLIAGAGELFF
TRBV6-2/TRBV6-3	TRBD1	CASSYAGTGTEQYF
TRBV28	.	CASSNTLIGWGYTF
TRBV6-2/TRBV6-3	.	CASSYRSATEAFF
TRBV6-5	TRBD1	CASSHRGFVYEQYF
TRBV24-1	.	CATSGGTDDSNQPQHF
TRBV6-2/TRBV6-3	.	CASSYSGGPGPRLDYGYTF
TRBV6-2/TRBV6-3	TRBD1	CASSRGGQGNQPQHF
TRBV6-2/TRBV6-3	.	CAAEDPGASQPQHF
TRBV7-3	TRBD2	CASSVGNGEGTGELFF
TRBV12-3/TRBV12-4	TRBD2	CASSFELAGAVVEQYF
TRBV15	.	CATSRDRAPGRTEAFF
TRBV28	.	CASRPGDGYTF
TRBV12-3/TRBV12-4	TRBD1	CASSQTGIYEQYF
TRBV27	.	CASSLSGGGSEAFF
TRBV12-3/TRBV12-4	TRBD1	CASSLYPGTGKSNQPQHF
TRBV2	.	CASSVKWDLEQYF
TRBV20-1	.	CSATGQGETQYF
TRBV12-3/TRBV12-4	.	CASSHRAGAFF
TRBV5-1	TRBD1	CASSEGQARDRETQYF
TRBV5-1	.	CASSLGGDGLAFF
TRBV12-3/TRBV12-4	TRBD1	CASSYSGGKNIQYF
TRBV6-1	TRBD2	CASKTWAAGGETQYF
TRBV20-1	.	CSARADQPQHF
TRBV6-5	.	CASRRNRAQERDGYTF
TRBV12-3/TRBV12-4	.	CASSSLRTGWDYGYTF
TRBV28	.	CASSLEEGPNSPLHF
TRBV6-5	.	CASSYSSRGNQPQHF
TRBV6-2/TRBV6-3	TRBD1	CASSRQGNAVEQYF
TRBV10-2	.	CASSESIWDTRNTIYF
TRBV4-2	.	CASSQVGTGIPHF
TRBV7-2	TRBD2	CASSLNAGGPYEQYF
TRBV6-5	TRBD1	CASSYSLTGGAAEAFF
TRBV28	.	CASSPTDRRGLGYTF
TRBV6-2/TRBV6-3	TRBD1	CASSRTGVPQETQYF
TRBV12-3/TRBV12-4	.	CASSWSDTNQPQHF
TRBV18	TRBD1	CASSPPGTVREAFF